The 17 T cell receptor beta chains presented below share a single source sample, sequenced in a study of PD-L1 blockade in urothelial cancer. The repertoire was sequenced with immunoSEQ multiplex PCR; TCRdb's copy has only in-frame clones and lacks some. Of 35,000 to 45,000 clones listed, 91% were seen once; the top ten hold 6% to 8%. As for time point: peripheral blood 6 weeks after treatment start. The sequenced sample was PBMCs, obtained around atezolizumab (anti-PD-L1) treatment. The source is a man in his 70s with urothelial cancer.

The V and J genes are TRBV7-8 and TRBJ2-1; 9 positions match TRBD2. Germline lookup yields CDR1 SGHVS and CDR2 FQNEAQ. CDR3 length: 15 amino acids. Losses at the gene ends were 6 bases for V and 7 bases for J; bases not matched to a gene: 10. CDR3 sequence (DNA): TGTGCCAGCAGGCTTAGGTCTAGCGGGGCGAATGAGCAGTTCTTC. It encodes CASRLRSSGANEQFF.

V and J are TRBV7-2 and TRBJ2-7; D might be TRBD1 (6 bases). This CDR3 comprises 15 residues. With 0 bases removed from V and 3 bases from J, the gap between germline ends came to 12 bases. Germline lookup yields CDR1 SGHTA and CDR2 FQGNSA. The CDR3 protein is CASSLAGQGHYEQYF. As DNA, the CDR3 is TGTGCCAGCAGCTTAGCGGGTCAGGGGCACTACGAGCAGTACTTC.

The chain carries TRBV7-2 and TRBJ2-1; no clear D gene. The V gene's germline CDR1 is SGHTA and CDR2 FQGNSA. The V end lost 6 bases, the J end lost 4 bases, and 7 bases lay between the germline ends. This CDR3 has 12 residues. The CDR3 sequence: CASSLQYNEQFF. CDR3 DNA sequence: TGTGCCAGCAGTTTGCAGTACAATGAGCAGTTCTTC.

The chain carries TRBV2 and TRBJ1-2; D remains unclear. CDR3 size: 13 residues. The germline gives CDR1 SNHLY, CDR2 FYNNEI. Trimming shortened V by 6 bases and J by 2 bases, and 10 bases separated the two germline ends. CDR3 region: CASSSTENYGYTF. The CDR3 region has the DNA TGTGCCAGCAGCAGTACGGAGAACTATGGCTACACCTTC.

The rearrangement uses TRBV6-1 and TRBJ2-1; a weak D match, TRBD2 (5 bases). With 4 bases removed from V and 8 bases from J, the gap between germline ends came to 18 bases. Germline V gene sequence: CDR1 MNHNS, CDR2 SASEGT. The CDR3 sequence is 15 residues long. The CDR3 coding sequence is TGTGCCAGCAGTGGAAGGGCGGGTTTAAAAGATGAGCAGTTCTTC. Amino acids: CASSGRAGLKDEQFF.

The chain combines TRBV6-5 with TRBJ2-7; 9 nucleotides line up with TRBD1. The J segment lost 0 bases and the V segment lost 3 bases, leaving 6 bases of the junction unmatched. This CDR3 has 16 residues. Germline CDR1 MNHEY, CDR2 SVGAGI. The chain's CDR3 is CASSYSGTGPSYEQYF. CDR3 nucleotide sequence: TGTGCCAGCAGTTATTCCGGGACAGGGCCCTCCTACGAGCAGTACTTC.

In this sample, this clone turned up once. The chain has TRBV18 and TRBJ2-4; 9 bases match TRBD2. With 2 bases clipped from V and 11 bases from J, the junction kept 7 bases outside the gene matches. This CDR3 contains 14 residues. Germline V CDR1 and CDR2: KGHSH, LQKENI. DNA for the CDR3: TGTGCCAGCTCACCAAGTGAGCTAGCGGGATTTCAGTACTTC. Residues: CASSPSELAGFQYF.

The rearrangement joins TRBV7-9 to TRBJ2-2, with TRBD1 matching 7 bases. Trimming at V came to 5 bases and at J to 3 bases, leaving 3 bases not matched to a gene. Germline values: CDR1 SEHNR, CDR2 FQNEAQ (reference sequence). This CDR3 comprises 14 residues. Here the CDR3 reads CASSRDRYTGELFF. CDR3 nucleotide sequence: TGTGCCAGCAGCCGGGACAGATACACCGGGGAGCTGTTTTTT.

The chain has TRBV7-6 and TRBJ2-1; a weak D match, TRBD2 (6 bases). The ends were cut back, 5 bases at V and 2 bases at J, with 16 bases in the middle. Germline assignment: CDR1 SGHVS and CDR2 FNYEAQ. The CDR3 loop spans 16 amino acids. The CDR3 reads CASSPKLASAYNEQFF. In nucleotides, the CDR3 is TGTGCCAGCAGCCCCAAACTAGCTTCGGCCTACAATGAGCAGTTCTTC.

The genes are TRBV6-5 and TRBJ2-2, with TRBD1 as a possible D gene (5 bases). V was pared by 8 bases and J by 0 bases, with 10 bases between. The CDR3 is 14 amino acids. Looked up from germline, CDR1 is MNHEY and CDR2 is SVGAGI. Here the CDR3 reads CASLGHANTGELFF. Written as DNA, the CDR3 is TGTGCCAGCCTAGGACACGCGAACACCGGGGAGCTGTTTTTT.

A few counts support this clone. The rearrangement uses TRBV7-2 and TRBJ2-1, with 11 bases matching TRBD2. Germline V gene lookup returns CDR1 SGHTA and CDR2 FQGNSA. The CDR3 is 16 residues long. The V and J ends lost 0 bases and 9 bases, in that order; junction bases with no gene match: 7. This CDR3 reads CASSLAYSGRAGEQFF. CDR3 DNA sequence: TGTGCCAGCAGCTTAGCATATAGCGGGAGGGCCGGTGAGCAGTTCTTC.

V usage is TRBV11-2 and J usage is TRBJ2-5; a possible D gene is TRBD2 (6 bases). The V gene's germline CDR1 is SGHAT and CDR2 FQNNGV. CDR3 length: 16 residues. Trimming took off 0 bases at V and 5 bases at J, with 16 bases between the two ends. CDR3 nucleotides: TGTGCCAGCAGCTTAGATCGCAGGGCCCGGGGGGAGACCCAGTACTTC. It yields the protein CASSLDRRARGETQYF.

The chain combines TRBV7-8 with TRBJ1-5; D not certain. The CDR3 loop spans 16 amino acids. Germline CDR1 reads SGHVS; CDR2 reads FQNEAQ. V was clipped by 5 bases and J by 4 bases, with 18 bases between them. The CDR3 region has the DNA TGTGCCAGCAGCCCAGCGGTCGGGATGCTTAATCAGCCCCAGCATTTT. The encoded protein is CASSPAVGMLNQPQHF.

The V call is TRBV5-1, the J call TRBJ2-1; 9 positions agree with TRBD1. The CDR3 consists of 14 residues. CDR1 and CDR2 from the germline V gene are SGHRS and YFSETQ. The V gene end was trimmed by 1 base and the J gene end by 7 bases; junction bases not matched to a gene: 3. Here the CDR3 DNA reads TGCGCCAGCAGCTTGTGGACAGGGGAAAATGAGCAGTTCTTC. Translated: CASSLWTGENEQFF.

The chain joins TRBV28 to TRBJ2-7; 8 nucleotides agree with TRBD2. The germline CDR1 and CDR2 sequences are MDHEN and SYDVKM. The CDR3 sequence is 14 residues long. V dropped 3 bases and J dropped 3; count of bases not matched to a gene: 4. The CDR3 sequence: CASSLTGGFYEQYF. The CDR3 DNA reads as TGTGCCAGCAGTTTGACGGGGGGGTTCTACGAGCAGTACTTC.

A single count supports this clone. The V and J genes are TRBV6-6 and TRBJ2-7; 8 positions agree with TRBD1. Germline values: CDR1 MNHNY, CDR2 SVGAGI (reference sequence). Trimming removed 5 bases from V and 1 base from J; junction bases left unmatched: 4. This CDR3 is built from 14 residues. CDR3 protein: CASSPGTGSYEQYF. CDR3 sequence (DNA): TGTGCCAGCAGTCCCGGGACAGGATCCTACGAGCAGTACTTC.

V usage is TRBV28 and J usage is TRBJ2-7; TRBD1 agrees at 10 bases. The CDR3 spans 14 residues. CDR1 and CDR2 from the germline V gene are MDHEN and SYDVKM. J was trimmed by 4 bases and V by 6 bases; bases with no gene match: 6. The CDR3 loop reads CASRGQGRPYEQYF. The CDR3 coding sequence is TGTGCCAGCAGGGGACAGGGGCGACCTTACGAGCAGTACTTC.